These T cell receptor beta chains were read from a single sample in a study of human T cells and chemical hapten exposure. A single record per CDR3 protein comes from TCRdb applying MiXCR to the RACE reads. The table shows nearly 350,000 distinct CDR3 sequences, with roughly 6.9% occurring only once. The input for sequencing was whole blood, taken in connection with sensitization to the hapten diphenylcyclopropenone (DPC). The source of these receptors is a woman under 30 with alopecia areata. Some clones in this sample may be carry-over from other donors' samples. Both conserved end residues are part of each CDR3. Fields, in order: CDR3 length, V gene, D gene, clone size, J gene, CDR3 DNA, CDR3 protein. D genes are given only for firm matches. Size is stated for part of the rows, as once, few or many counts, or as a class when the clone is expanded.

16,TRBV20-1,NA,few,TRBJ2-3,TGCAGTGCATCAGTAGGGACCGCATCAGGCACAGATACGCAGTATTTT,CSASVGTASGTDTQYF
12,TRBV5-1,TRBD1,many,TRBJ1-1,TGCGCCAGCAGCTATGGACAGGGGGAAGCTTTCTTT,CASSYGQGEAFF
11,TRBV20-1,NA,NA,TRBJ2-7,TGCAGTGCCTTCGACAGTTACGAGCAGTACTTC,CSAFDSYEQYF
13,TRBV20-1,NA,few,TRBJ1-1,TGCAGTGCTAGTTCCGCAGGTTGGACTGAAGCTTTCTTT,CSASSAGWTEAFF
14,TRBV7-2,NA,NA,TRBJ2-3,TGTGCCAGCAGCGTTCAGACTAGCACAGATACGCAGTATTTT,CASSVQTSTDTQYF
14,TRBV27,NA,many,TRBJ1-6,TGTGCCAGCAGTCCCTGGGACGTATATTCACCCCTCCACTTT,CASSPWDVYSPLHF
14,TRBV29-1,NA,NA,TRBJ2-3,TGCAGCGTTCCACAGGGCAATTGGACAGATACGCAGTATTTT,CSVPQGNWTDTQYF
14,TRBV5-1,NA,few,TRBJ2-1,TGCGCCAGCAGGGGGGCAGCAGCCTACAATGAGCAGTTCTTC,CASRGAAAYNEQFF
16,TRBV20-1,TRBD2,many,TRBJ2-1,TGCAGTGCTAGAGATCGCGCCGGGGGGGCCTACAATGAGCAGTTCTTC,CSARDRAGGAYNEQFF
16,TRBV4-2,TRBD1,few,TRBJ2-4,TGTGCCAGCAGCCAGCTTGAGGGACAGGGGAGGGACATTCAGTACTTC,CASSQLEGQGRDIQYF
11,TRBV28,NA,few,TRBJ2-7,TGTTCTATAGGGGGGGCCTACGAGCAGTACTTC,CSIGGAYEQYF
15,TRBV4-1,TRBD2,NA,TRBJ2-1,TGCGCCAGCAGCCCCCTAGCGGGGGGGTACGATGAGCAGTTCTTC,CASSPLAGGYDEQFF
14,TRBV5-1,NA,many,TRBJ1-5,TGCGCCAGCAGCCCGGGGACGGTTAATCAGCCCCAGCATTTT,CASSPGTVNQPQHF
16,TRBV2,TRBD1,NA,TRBJ1-6,TGTGCCAGCAGTCGGCCGAGGACAGGGGGAAATTCACCCCTCCACTTT,CASSRPRTGGNSPLHF
12,TRBV20-1,TRBD2,NA,TRBJ2-3,TGCAGTGCAGCGGGGGGGCCCAATACGCAGTATTTT,CSAAGGPNTQYF
14,TRBV18,NA,NA,TRBJ2-7,TGTGCCAGCTCACCTATCCTCCCCCCTGAGGAGCAGTACTTC,CASSPILPPEEQYF
18,TRBV6-2/TRBV6-3,TRBD1,many,TRBJ2-5,TGTGCCAGCAGTTACTCTTTTAGGACAGGGGGCATCCAAGAGACCCAGTACTTC,CASSYSFRTGGIQETQYF
18,TRBV10-3,NA,many,TRBJ1-6,TGTGCCATCAGTGATGAGGGCCCACGGGCAGGTTATAATTCACCCCTCCACTTT,CAISDEGPRAGYNSPLHF
14,TRBV12-3/TRBV12-4,NA,NA,TRBJ1-1,TGTGCCAGCAGTTTCCACAGGGTAGATACTGAAGCTTTCTTT,CASSFHRVDTEAFF
14,TRBV27,TRBD1,few,TRBJ1-1,TGTGCCAGCAGTAGGGACCCAGGGGGCACTGAAGCTTTCTTT,CASSRDPGGTEAFF